Given below is one T cell receptor (beta chain) in context. Germline-derived CDR1 and CDR2 are MDHEN and SYDVKM. The CDR3 is 15 residues long. Deletions cut 6 bases from V and 0 bases from J, with 13 bases between. The method was immunoSEQ multiplex PCR; TCRdb's version includes in-frame clones alone and lacks a portion of them. The sample contains tens of thousands of clones, 84% of which appear only once. The data belong to a study of PD-1 blockade in mismatch repair-deficient tumors. This chain connects TRBV28 to TRBJ2-3; D is unresolved. The specimen comprised peripheral blood, sampled 2 weeks after starting pembrolizumab. This TCR was recovered from an adult with mismatch repair-deficient cancer. This chain's CDR3 is CASSRSASSTDTQYF. The CDR3, as DNA: TGTGCCAGCAGCCGATCGGCTTCTAGCACAGATACGCAGTATTTT.